The 10 T cell receptor beta chains presented below share a single source sample, sequenced in a study of early T cells in non-severe SARS-CoV-2 infection. Each CDR3 protein gets one entry after TCRdb re-called the 5' RACE reads with MiXCR. The sample carries 40,000 or so distinct CDR3 sequences, 9.5% to 13% recorded once. Sequenced: whole blood. These receptor sequences come from an adult who was a healthcare worker with PCR-confirmed SARS-CoV-2 infection or an uninfected control (not recorded which).

The rearrangement joins TRBV20-1 to TRBJ2-7, with D perhaps given as TRBD1 or TRBD2 (5 bases each). Germline assignment: CDR1 DFQATT and CDR2 SNEGSKA (reference sequence). The CDR3 has 13 residues. Trimming stripped 4 bases from V and 2 bases from J, with 12 bases between. CDR3 residues: CSANWDGPYEQYF. The CDR3 nucleotides read TGCAGTGCTAACTGGGACGGCCCCTACGAGCAGTACTTC.

This clonotype was counted at least ten times. V usage is TRBV2 and J usage is TRBJ1-5; 7 nucleotides match TRBD1. V shed 2 bases and J 1 base; nucleotides not matched to a gene: 2. The CDR3 totals 15 residues. CDR1 is SNHLY and CDR2 is FYNNEI in the germline V gene. The DNA of the CDR3 is TGTGCCAGCAGTGAACAGGGACAGAGCAATCAGCCCCAGCATTTT. It specifies CASSEQGQSNQPQHF.

A word on this clonotype: One end of the junction is discordant with germline, which a read error may explain. The V and J genes are TRBV24-1 and TRBJ1-1, with D unresolved. The germline gives CDR1 KGHDR, CDR2 SFDVKD. The CDR3 contains 13 residues. The CDR3 DNA reads as TGTGCCACCAGTGACCCCGGTCTGCCTGAAGTTTTCTTT. This encodes CATSDPGLPEVFF.

This clonotype was detected many times. The V and J genes are TRBV4-2 and TRBJ2-2; D tentatively fits TRBD1 or TRBD2 (6 bases each). The CDR3 extends over 16 amino acids. Germline loops: CDR1 LGHNA, CDR2 YNFKEQ. V gave up 1 base and J gave up 6 bases, with 15 bases separating them. CDR3 protein: CASSQVRGAHAGELFF. The CDR3, as DNA: TGTGCCAGCAGCCAAGTTAGGGGGGCGCACGCCGGGGAGCTGTTTTTT.

This clonotype was found a few times. The chain combines TRBV5-1 with TRBJ1-1; D is unresolved. The CDR3 totals 16 residues. The germline V gene encodes CDR1 SGHRS and CDR2 YFSETQ. Trimming removed 0 bases from V and 0 bases from J, with 12 bases in between. The CDR3 region is CASSLVISSMNTEAFF. DNA for the CDR3: TGCGCCAGCAGCTTGGTTATCAGTTCTATGAACACTGAAGCTTTCTTT.

Turning to this clonotype: This clone may be a read error of a much larger clone one base away. J is TRBJ1-1 and V is TRBV2; 7 bases map to TRBD1. Germline V gives CDR1 SNHLY, CDR2 FYNNEI. This CDR3 comprises 13 residues. The ends lost 8 bases at V and 4 bases at J; junction bases unmatched: 7. As DNA, the CDR3 is TGTGCCAGCTGCTTGCCAGGGGGCACTGAAGCTTTCTTT. Encoded protein: CASCLPGGTEAFF.

This clonotype was counted many times. The genes are TRBV28 and TRBJ2-5; 11 bases map to TRBD2. The CDR3 spans 16 residues. After removal of 7 bases from V and 3 bases from J, the junction contained 10 bases not matched to a gene. The V gene's germline CDR1 is MDHEN and CDR2 SYDVKM. CDR3 sequence (DNA): TGTGCCAGCATCAAAAACGGGACTAGCGGAGAAGAGACCCAGTACTTC. This codes for CASIKNGTSGEETQYF.

The chain recombines TRBV20-1 with TRBJ1-5, with D tentatively TRBD1 (5 bases). Germline V CDR1 and CDR2: DFQATT, SNEGSKA (reference sequence). The V gene lost 6 bases and the J gene lost 7 bases, with 13 bases spanning the gap. This CDR3 contains 12 residues. CDR3 coding DNA: TGCAGTGCAAAGTTGGGGGTCCAGCCCCAGCATTTT. Translating it yields CSAKLGVQPQHF.

This clonotype has only a few counts. The gene calls are TRBV20-1 and TRBJ1-4, with D maybe TRBD1 (6 bases). The CDR3 sequence is 14 residues long. The V gene's germline CDR1 is DFQATT and CDR2 SNEGSKA (reference sequence). Trimming took 2 bases from V and 6 from J, leaving 13 bases between them. The CDR3 DNA is TGCAGTGCTAGACCAGGGGCCCCGGATGAAAAACTGTTTTTT. Its translation is CSARPGAPDEKLFF.

The sample holds many counts of this clonotype. V usage is TRBV7-7 and J usage is TRBJ2-1, with 9 positions matching TRBD1. V lost 5 bases and J lost 6; bases outside the gene matches: 2. The CDR3 is 13 amino acids. The germline V gene has CDR1 SSHAT and CDR2 FNYEAQ (reference sequence). CDR3 DNA: TGTGCCAGCAGCCGGGACAGGGTCAATGAGCAGTTCTTC. Amino acid sequence: CASSRDRVNEQFF.